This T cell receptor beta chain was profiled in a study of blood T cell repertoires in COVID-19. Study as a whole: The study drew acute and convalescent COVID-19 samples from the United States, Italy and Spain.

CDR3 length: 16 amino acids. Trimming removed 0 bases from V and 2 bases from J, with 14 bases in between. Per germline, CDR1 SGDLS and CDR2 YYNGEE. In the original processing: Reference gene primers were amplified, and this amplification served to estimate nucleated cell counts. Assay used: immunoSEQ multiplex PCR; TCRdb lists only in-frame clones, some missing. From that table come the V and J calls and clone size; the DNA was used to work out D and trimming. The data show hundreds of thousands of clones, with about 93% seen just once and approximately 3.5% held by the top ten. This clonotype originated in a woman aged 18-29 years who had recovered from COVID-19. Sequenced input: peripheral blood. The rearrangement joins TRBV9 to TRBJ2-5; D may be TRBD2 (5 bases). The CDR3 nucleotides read TGTGCCAGCAGCGTAGCTGGGAGATTCCAGCAAGAGACCCAGTACTTC. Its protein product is CASSVAGRFQQETQYF.